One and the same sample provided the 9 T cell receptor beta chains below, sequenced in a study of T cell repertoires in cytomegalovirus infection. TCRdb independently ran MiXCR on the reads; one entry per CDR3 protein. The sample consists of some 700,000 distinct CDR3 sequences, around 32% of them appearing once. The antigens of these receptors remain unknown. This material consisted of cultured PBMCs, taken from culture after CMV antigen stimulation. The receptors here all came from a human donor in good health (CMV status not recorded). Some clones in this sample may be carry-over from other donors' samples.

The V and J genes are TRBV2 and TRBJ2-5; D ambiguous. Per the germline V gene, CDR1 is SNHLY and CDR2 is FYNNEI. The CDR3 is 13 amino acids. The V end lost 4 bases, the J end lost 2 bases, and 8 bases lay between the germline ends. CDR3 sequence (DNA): TGTGCCAGCAGTGTGGAGTGGCAAGAGACCCAGTACTTC. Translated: CASSVEWQETQYF.

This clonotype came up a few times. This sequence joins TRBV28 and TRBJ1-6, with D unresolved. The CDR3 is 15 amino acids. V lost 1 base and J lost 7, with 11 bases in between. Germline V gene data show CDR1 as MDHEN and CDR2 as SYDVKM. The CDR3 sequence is CASSLFGYPNSPLHF. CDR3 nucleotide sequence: TGTGCCAGCAGTTTATTTGGGTACCCCAATTCACCCCTCCACTTT.

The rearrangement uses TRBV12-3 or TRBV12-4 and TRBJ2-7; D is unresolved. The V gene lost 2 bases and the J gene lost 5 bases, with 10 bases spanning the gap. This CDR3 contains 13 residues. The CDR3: CASSLPPRDEQYF. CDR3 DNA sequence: TGTGCCAGCAGTTTACCCCCTCGCGACGAGCAGTACTTC.

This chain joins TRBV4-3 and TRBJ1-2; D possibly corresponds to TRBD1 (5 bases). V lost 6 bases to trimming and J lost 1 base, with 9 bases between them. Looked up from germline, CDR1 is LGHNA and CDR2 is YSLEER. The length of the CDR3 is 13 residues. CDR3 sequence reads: CASRGTGNYGYTF. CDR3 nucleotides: TGCGCCAGCAGGGGGACGGGTAACTATGGCTACACCTTC.

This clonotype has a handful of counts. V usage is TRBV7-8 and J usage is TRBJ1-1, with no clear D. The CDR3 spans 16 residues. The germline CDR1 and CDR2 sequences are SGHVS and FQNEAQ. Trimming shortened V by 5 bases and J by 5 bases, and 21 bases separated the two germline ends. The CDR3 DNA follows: TGTGCCAGCAGCGCTGAGCCCCATGCAGCATATACTGAAGCTTTCTTT. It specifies CASSAEPHAAYTEAFF.

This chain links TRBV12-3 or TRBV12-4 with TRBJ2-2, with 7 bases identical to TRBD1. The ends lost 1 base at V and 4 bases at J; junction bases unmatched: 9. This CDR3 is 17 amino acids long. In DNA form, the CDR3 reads TGTGCCAGCAGTTTAGGCTCCGCCCGGGACAGCACCGGGGAGCTGTTTTTT. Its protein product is CASSLGSARDSTGELFF.

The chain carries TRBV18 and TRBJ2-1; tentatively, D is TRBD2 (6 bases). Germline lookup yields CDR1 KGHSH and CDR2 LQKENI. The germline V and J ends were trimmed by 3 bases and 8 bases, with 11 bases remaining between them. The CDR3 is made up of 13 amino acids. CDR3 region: CASSPRLGYEQFF. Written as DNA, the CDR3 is TGTGCCAGCTCACCGAGACTAGGGTATGAGCAGTTCTTC. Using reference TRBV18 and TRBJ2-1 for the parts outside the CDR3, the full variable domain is NAGVMQNPRHLVRRRGQEARLRCSPMKGHSHVYWYRQLPEEGLKFMVYLQKENIIDESGMPKERFSAEFPKEGPSILRIQQVVRGDSAAYFCASSPRLGYEQFFGPGTRLTVL.

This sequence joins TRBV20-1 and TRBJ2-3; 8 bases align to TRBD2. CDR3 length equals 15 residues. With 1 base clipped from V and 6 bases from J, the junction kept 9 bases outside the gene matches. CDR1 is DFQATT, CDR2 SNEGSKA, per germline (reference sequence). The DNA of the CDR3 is TGCAGTGCTAGAGCGGCCGGGACTAGTCGCGATACGCAGTATTTT. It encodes CSARAAGTSRDTQYF.

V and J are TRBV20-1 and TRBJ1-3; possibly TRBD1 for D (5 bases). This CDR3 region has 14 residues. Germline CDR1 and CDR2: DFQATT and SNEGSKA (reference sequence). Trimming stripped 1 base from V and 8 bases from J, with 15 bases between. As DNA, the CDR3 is TGCAGTGCTAGAGTGGGGATAGGGGCGGACACCATATATTTT. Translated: CSARVGIGADTIYF.